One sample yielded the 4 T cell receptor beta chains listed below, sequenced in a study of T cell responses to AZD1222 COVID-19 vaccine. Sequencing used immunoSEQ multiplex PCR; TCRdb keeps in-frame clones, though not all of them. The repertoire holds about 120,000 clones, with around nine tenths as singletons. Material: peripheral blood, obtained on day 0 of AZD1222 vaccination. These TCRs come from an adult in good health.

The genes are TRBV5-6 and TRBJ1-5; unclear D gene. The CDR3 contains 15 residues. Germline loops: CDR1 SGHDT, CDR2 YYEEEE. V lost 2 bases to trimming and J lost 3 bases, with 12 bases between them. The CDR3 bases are TGTGCCAGCAGCTTTGCGGGTGGTAACAATCAGCCCCAGCATTTT. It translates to CASSFAGGNNQPQHF.

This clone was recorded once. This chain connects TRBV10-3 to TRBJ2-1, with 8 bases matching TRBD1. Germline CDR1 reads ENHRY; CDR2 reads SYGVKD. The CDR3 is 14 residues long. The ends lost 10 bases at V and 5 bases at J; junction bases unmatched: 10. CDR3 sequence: CATTGQGRNNEQFF. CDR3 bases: TGTGCCACCACCGGACAGGGAAGAAACAATGAGCAGTTCTTC.

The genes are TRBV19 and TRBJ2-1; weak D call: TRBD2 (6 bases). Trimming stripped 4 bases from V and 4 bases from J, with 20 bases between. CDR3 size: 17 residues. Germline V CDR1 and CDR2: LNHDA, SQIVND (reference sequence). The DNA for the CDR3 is TGTGCCAGTAGTAGCATGGGGGGTACGCGGCAGTACAATGAGCAGTTCTTC. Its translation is CASSSMGGTRQYNEQFF.

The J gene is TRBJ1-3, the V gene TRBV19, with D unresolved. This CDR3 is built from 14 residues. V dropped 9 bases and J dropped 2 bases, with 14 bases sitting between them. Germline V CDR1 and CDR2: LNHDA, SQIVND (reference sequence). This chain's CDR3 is CASHRSETGNTIYF. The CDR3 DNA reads TGTGCCAGCCATAGGTCGGAGACTGGAAACACCATATATTTT.